Detailed here is one T cell receptor beta chain. No antigen is known for it. This sample was included in a study of T cells in Graves' hyperthyroidism and ophthalmopathy. RNA transcripts yielded amplified TCR beta CDR3 regions. Initially, a first-round RT-PCR of the TCR CDR3 employed the HTBI primer set. TCRdb re-analysed the multiplex PCR reads in MiXCR, keeping a single row per CDR3 protein. The sample has roughly 500,000 distinct CDR3 sequences; about 20% are singletons. Whole-study findings and limits: Among thyroid clonotypes expanded above 0.001, most also appeared in blood.

This CDR3 has 11 residues. Looked up from germline, CDR1 is MNHNS and CDR2 is SASEGT. The V gene lost 2 bases and the J gene lost 10 bases, with 6 bases spanning the gap. Specimen: blood. V and J are TRBV6-1 and TRBJ1-5; D is undetermined. This sequence originates from a woman aged 70-85 years with Graves' ophthalmopathy. CDR3 in DNA: TGTGCCAGCAGTGAATCTGGCCCCCAGCATTTT. Protein sequence: CASSESGPQHF.